These T cell receptor beta chains were read from a single sample in a study of blood T cell repertoires in COVID-19. Assay: immunoSEQ multiplex PCR; the TCRdb copy retains only in-frame clones and omits some. The sample comprises about 150,000 clones, roughly 80% of which are singletons, and under 0.75% rests with the top ten. Sequenced input: peripheral blood. The receptors come from a man in his sixties with acute or convalescent COVID-19. Both conserved end residues are trimmed from each CDR3.

j_gene,v_gene,CDR3aa
TRBJ2-7,TRBV7-3,ASSFHGGQGLSYEQY
TRBJ2-1,TRBV28,ASSPPGLAGHNEQF
TRBJ2-6,TRBV5-5,ASSLGGWEANVLT
TRBJ2-1,TRBV5-1,ASSLAGTSGNEQF
TRBJ2-3,TRBV29-1,SVGRGWGDLTDTQY
TRBJ1-6,TRBV7-2,ASSLAASSPLH
TRBJ1-2,TRBV19,ASSPRTGGYGYT
TRBJ2-7,TRBV28,ASSLLSGGEVEQY
TRBJ2-7,TRBV19,ASSAGATGEQY
TRBJ2-1,TRBV4-3,ASSQRESSYNEQF
TRBJ2-7,TRBV19,ASSIKAGDLYEQY
TRBJ1-5,TRBV6-2/TRBV6-3,ASSYVQGFEPQH
TRBJ2-3,TRBV23-1,ASSPEPGQDTDTQY
TRBJ2-1,TRBV19,ASSYRRGGYHNEQF
TRBJ1-6,TRBV5-1,ASSEGTGSYNSPLH
TRBJ2-3,TRBV3-1/TRBV3-2,ASSQDLGTRTTDTQY
TRBJ2-7,TRBV6-5,ASRRSSGGAYEQY
TRBJ2-5,TRBV5-4,ASSFTSGRSETQY
TRBJ1-6,TRBV2,ASSGSRGQSNSPLH
TRBJ1-5,TRBV23-1,ASSHPRDNNQPQH
TRBJ2-7,TRBV6-5,ASTDSTYEQY
TRBJ1-3,TRBV9,ASSARTGTGNTIY
TRBJ1-2,TRBV3-1/TRBV3-2,ASSRDRANYGYT
TRBJ2-7,TRBV19,ASSRSRTGAYEQY
TRBJ1-2,TRBV7-2,ACGGEGYGYT
TRBJ1-1,TRBV12-3/TRBV12-4,ASSPGLGAF
TRBJ2-2,TRBV15,ATSRPGVGELF
TRBJ1-2,TRBV4-2,ASSLPGTANFYGYT
TRBJ1-2,TRBV7-2,ASSFGGTAYGYT
TRBJ1-4,TRBV4-1,ASSQELGGVNEKLF
TRBJ1-1,TRBV27,ASSSNRVFGNTEAF